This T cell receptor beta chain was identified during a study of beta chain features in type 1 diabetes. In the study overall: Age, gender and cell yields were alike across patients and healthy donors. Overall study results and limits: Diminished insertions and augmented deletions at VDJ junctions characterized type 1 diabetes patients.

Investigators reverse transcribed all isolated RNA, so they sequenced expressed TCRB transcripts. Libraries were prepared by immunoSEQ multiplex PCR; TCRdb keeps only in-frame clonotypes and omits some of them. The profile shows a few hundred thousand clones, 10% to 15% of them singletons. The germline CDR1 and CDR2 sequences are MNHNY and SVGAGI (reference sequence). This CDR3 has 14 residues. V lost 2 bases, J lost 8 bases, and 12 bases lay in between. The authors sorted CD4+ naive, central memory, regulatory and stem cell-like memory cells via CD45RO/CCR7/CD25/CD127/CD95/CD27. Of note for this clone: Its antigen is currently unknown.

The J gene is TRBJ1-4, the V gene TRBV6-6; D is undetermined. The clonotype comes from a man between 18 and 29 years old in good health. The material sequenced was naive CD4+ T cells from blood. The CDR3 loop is CASSYDAKREKLFF. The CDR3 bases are TGTGCCAGCAGTTACGATGCGAAACGGGAAAAACTGTTTTTT.